This entry lists 10 T cell receptor beta chains sequenced from one sample in a study of Graves' ophthalmopathy and Graves' hyperthyroidism listed by TCRdb under 2018. These reads were obtained on an Illumina HiSeq 2000. For repertoire sequencing, TCR beta CDR3 regions were amplified from RNA transcripts. The first round was an RT-PCR using HTBI primers with the Qiagen OneStep RT-PCR kit, and this first round was followed by a second-round multiplex PCR, then size selection and purification. TCRdb reprocessing: public reads trimmed at Q25 with fastp, clones called with MiXCR, in-frame beta chains kept. Rows with one shared CDR3 protein collapse into an entry with the most common genes and DNA. The table for this sample lists hundreds of thousands of distinct CDR3 sequences; approximately 21% of them were counted only once. The top ten constitute roughly 6.9% of the sample. Source material: peripheral blood. These TCRs come from a woman younger than 30 with stable Graves' hyperthyroidism. Some clones in this sample may be carry-over from other donors' samples. Donor details come from another sample of the same person, matched by shared clones.

Ten or more counts support this clonotype. The V call is TRBV5-1, the J call TRBJ1-1; no clear D gene. V gave up 0 bases and J gave up 6 bases, with 12 bases separating them. The CDR3 is 14 amino acids. The germline gives CDR1 SGHRS, CDR2 YFSETQ. The CDR3 DNA reads as TGCGCCAGCAGCTTGGGACGGTTAAGGTCTGAAGCTTTCTTT. Translating it yields CASSLGRLRSEAFF.

The chain carries TRBV6-2 or TRBV6-3 and TRBJ2-5; D gene unclear. Germline V gives CDR1 MNHEY, CDR2 SVGEGT. Trimming pared 2 bases from V and 5 bases from J, leaving 9 bases between. This CDR3 comprises 13 residues. CDR3 loop: CASSYGVLETQYF. In DNA, the CDR3 is TGTGCCAGCAGTTACGGGGTACTGGAGACCCAGTACTTC.

This clonotype occurred many times. The rearrangement joins TRBV9 to TRBJ2-7; 13 bases align to TRBD2. Per the germline V gene, CDR1 is SGDLS and CDR2 is YYNGEE. V was pared by 3 bases and J by 3 bases, with 3 bases of the junction left unmatched. This CDR3 spans 15 amino acids. CDR3 coding DNA: TGTGCCAGCAGCGCCGGACTAGCGGGGGACTACGAGCAGTACTTC. As protein: CASSAGLAGDYEQYF.

In this sample, this clonotype turned up many times. This chain connects TRBV7-2 to TRBJ2-5, with 7 bases fitting TRBD2. V trimming: 1 base; J trimming: 6 bases; junction bases outside the gene matches: 11. Germline assignment: CDR1 SGHTA and CDR2 FQGNSA. The CDR3 runs to 16 residues. The DNA for the CDR3 is TGTGCCAGCAGCTTAGACGGGAGGCAGGCAGTACAGACCCAGTACTTC. This translates into CASSLDGRQAVQTQYF.

This clonotype was recorded at least ten times. The chain carries TRBV7-2 and TRBJ1-5; D gene unclear. V was clipped by 5 bases and J by 7 bases, with 18 bases between them. There are 15 residues in the CDR3. From germline, CDR1 is SGHTA and CDR2 FQGNSA. The DNA of the CDR3 is TGTGCCAGCAGCCACAAGGTGGTTGTGGAACAGCCCCAGCATTTT. It specifies CASSHKVVVEQPQHF.

This clonotype was detected many times. Germline and junction disagree at one end, which may indicate a read error. The chain is built from TRBV20-1 and TRBJ1-1; 7 bases match TRBD1. Germline CDR1 is DFQATT and CDR2 is SNEGSKA (reference sequence). The CDR3 spans 14 residues. The CDR3, as DNA: TGCAGTACTAGGACAGGTTTTTCTGACACTGAAGCTTTCTTT. Residues: CSTRTGFSDTEAFF.

This clonotype was seen many times. Here the CDR3 DNA reads TGTGCCAGCAGTCCCCCCCCTGATAATTCACCCCTCCACTTT. It is translated as CASSPPPDNSPLHF. This chain uses TRBV12-3 or TRBV12-4 with TRBJ1-6; no firm D call. V lost 5 bases, J lost 5 bases, and 10 bases lay in between. This CDR3 has 14 residues.

This clonotype has at least ten counts. The chain links TRBV24-1 to TRBJ1-1, with D perhaps TRBD1 (6 bases). V was trimmed by 5 bases and J by 4 bases, leaving 19 bases between them. There are 16 residues in the CDR3. Germline assignment: CDR1 KGHDR and CDR2 SFDVKD. CDR3 residues: CATSASRGTGLTEAFF. In DNA, the CDR3 is TGTGCCACCAGTGCAAGCAGGGGTACAGGCCTCACTGAAGCTTTCTTT.

In this sample, this clonotype turned up many times. The gene calls are TRBV12-3 or TRBV12-4 and TRBJ1-5, with D hard to call. The V gene lost 3 bases and the J gene lost 5 bases, with 8 bases spanning the gap. The CDR3 spans 13 residues. The DNA of the CDR3 is TGTGCCAGCAGTTTCTCGGGGTATCAGCCCCAGCATTTT. Encoded protein: CASSFSGYQPQHF.

This clonotype was counted many times. The chain links TRBV12-5 to TRBJ1-1, with D possibly matching TRBD1 (6 bases). Trimming shortened V by 6 bases and J by 3 bases, and 17 bases separated the two germline ends. The V gene's germline CDR1 is LGHNT and CDR2 FRNRAP. This CDR3 region has 15 residues. CDR3 loop: CASGECDRRYTEAFF. DNA for the CDR3: TGTGCTAGTGGCGAGTGTGACAGGAGATACACTGAAGCTTTCTTT.